The following is a T cell receptor beta chain sequence with its context. Repertoires were generated with immunoSEQ multiplex PCR, while TCRdb's copy carries only in-frame clones and drops some. In the table there are about 210,000 clones, 85% of which are singletons. The data were obtained in a study of blood T cell repertoires in COVID-19. About the study: The United States, Italy and Spain provided the acute and convalescent COVID-19 samples.

Source material: peripheral blood. The sequence came from a man in his fifties or sixties with COVID-19, enrolled during active disease.

This CDR3 reads CASSLTGALPEAFF. The CDR3 DNA reads as TGTGCCAGCAGCTTAACAGGGGCCCTCCCTGAAGCTTTCTTT. The chain has TRBV5-4 and TRBJ1-1, with 7 bases identical to TRBD1. Germline trimming cut 2 bases from V and 6 bases from J; bases unmatched to any gene: 7. The germline V gene has CDR1 SGHNT and CDR2 YYREEE (reference sequence). CDR3 length: 14 amino acids. The complete variable domain, with remaining parts taken from reference TRBV5-4 and TRBJ1-1, reads ETGVTQSPTHLIKTRGQQVTLRCSSQSGHNTVSWYQQALGQGPQFIFQYYREEENGRGNFPPRFSGLQFPNYSSELNVNALELDDSALYLCASSLTGALPEAFFGQGTRLTVV.